A single sample gave rise to the 20 T cell receptor beta chains below, sequenced in a study of control samples from healthy donors and cancer patients (dated by TCRdb to about 2020). The library was obtained by the immunoSEQ multiplex PCR assay. The table comes from immuneACCESS by way of TCRdb, which keeps in-frame sequences with V and J called. Part of the clones is missing from these tables; in studies checked, under half for an unresolved V gene and the rest for unknown reasons. This sample holds over 150,000 clones; more than 85% were observed only once. The top ten clones comprise around 2% of the sample. The sequencing input was blood. These receptors originate from a woman aged 40 to 50 in good health.

V is TRBV5-5 and J is TRBJ1-5; 10 bases are shared with TRBD1. The junction had 7 bases not matched to a gene; V was cut back by 4 bases and J by 6 bases. Germline V gene sequence: CDR1 SGHKS, CDR2 YYEKEE (reference sequence). The CDR3 loop spans 15 amino acids. CDR3 sequence (DNA): TGTGCCAGCAGCCCGGGACAGGGGCCGGGTCAGCCCCAGCATTTT. Its translation: CASSPGQGPGQPQHF.

This chain connects TRBV21-1 to TRBJ2-7; the DNA was not compared with TRBD1, the D call given in the table. TRBV21-1 is a known pseudogene. This CDR3 spans 14 amino acids. Here the CDR3 DNA reads TGTGCCAGCAGCGCCATTCTCCAGGTGAACGAGCAGTACTTC. Protein sequence: CASSAILQVNEQYF.

The chain joins TRBV5-1 to TRBJ1-1, with D uncertain. CDR3 length: 13 residues. V gave up 0 bases and J gave up 5 bases, with 8 bases separating them. Germline CDR1 and CDR2: SGHRS and YFSETQ. The CDR3, as DNA: TGCGCCAGCAGCTTGGGGTTCTTGACTGAAGCTTTCTTT. Amino acids: CASSLGFLTEAFF.

The V and J genes are TRBV25-1 and TRBJ1-6; tentative D call: TRBD1 (6 bases). V was cut by 3 bases and J by 9 bases, with 12 bases left in between. The CDR3 is 14 residues long. The germline gives CDR1 MGHDK, CDR2 SYGVNS. CDR3 DNA sequence: TGTGCCAGCAGTGATCGGGGGGCTGGTTCACCCCTCCACTTT. Translation gives CASSDRGAGSPLHF.

This clone was recorded once. The genes are TRBV6-2 or TRBV6-3 and TRBJ1-5; D not resolved. The CDR3 extends over 14 amino acids. Trimming pared 5 bases from V and 3 bases from J, leaving 11 bases between. Per germline, CDR1 MNHEY and CDR2 SVGEGT. The DNA for the CDR3 is TGTGCCAGCAGTAAACCTCAGACCAATCAGCCCCAGCATTTT. Its protein product is CASSKPQTNQPQHF.

This chain joins TRBV14 and TRBJ1-1, with unresolved D. Germline values: CDR1 SGHDN, CDR2 FVKESK. CDR3 length: 11 amino acids. V was pared by 1 base and J by 6 bases, with 3 bases between. The CDR3 coding sequence is TGTGCCAGCAGCCAAGGACCTGAAGCTTTCTTT. Encoded protein: CASSQGPEAFF. Full variable domain (missing parts from reference TRBV14 and TRBJ1-1): EAGVTQFPSHSVIEKGQTVTLRCDPISGHDNLYWYRRVMGKEIKFLLHFVKESKQDESGMPNNRFLAERTGGTYSTLKVQPAELEDSGVYFCASSQGPEAFFGQGTRLTVV.

The chain has TRBV2 and TRBJ1-5; D gene uncertain. The CDR3 totals 16 residues. Germline CDR1 SNHLY, CDR2 FYNNEI. V dropped 6 bases and J dropped 0 bases, with 15 bases sitting between them. CDR3 nucleotide sequence: TGTGCCAGCAGCTCACTGGGTCGTGATAGCAATCAGCCCCAGCATTTT. Its translation: CASSSLGRDSNQPQHF.

The chain joins TRBV10-3 to TRBJ2-2; D is unclear. Looked up from germline, CDR1 is ENHRY and CDR2 is SYGVKD. Trimming pared 6 bases from V and 2 bases from J, leaving 4 bases between. This CDR3 spans 12 amino acids. CDR3 protein: CAISLNTGELFF. CDR3 DNA sequence: TGTGCCATCAGCCTAAACACCGGGGAGCTGTTTTTT.

The genes are TRBV28 and TRBJ1-4; D remains ambiguous. The CDR3 spans 12 residues. CDR1 MDHEN and CDR2 SYDVKM come from the germline V gene. The ends were cut back, 6 bases at V and 6 bases at J, with 8 bases in the middle. CDR3 amino acids: CASRGGYEKLFF. In DNA, the CDR3 is TGTGCCAGCAGGGGAGGATATGAAAAACTGTTTTTT.

The rearrangement joins TRBV3-1 (or the pseudogene TRBV3-2) to TRBJ1-1, with 10 nucleotides matching TRBD1. Germline CDR1 LGHDT, CDR2 YNNKEL (reference sequence). This CDR3 contains 15 residues. V dropped 5 bases and J dropped 5; count of bases not matched to a gene: 8. CDR3 bases: TGTGCCAGCAGCGAAGGACAGGGGGTGAGAACTGAAGCTTTCTTT. It yields the protein CASSEGQGVRTEAFF.

This clone is a singleton in its sample. The genes are TRBV28 and TRBJ1-2, with TRBD1 identical over 7 bases. Unmatched junction bases numbered 6, after V lost 6 bases and J lost 5 bases. Germline CDR1 MDHEN, CDR2 SYDVKM. The CDR3 has 13 residues. The CDR3 here is CASSYRGVYGYTF. CDR3 bases: TGTGCCAGCAGCTACAGGGGCGTGTATGGCTACACCTTC.

The chain employs TRBV6-5 and TRBJ1-4; D unresolved. Germline V gene lookup returns CDR1 MNHEY and CDR2 SVGAGI. The CDR3 sequence is 13 residues long. Trimming removed 2 bases from V and 8 bases from J, with 9 bases in between. In DNA form, the CDR3 reads TGTGCCAGCAGTTACGACGCCGAAGAAAAACTGTTTTTT. Translated: CASSYDAEEKLFF.

The chain joins TRBV4-2 to TRBJ2-7; no definite D call. The CDR3 has 14 amino acids. Trimming stripped 1 base from V and 5 bases from J, with 12 bases between. Germline V gene data show CDR1 as LGHNA and CDR2 as YNFKEQ. In nucleotides, the CDR3 is TGTGCCAGCAGCCAAGTCGATTCCCAGGACGAGCAGTACTTC. Its translation is CASSQVDSQDEQYF.

This clone was recorded only once. J is TRBJ2-7 and V is TRBV18, with D perhaps matching TRBD1 or TRBD2 (5 bases each). Deletions cut 5 bases from V and 4 bases from J, with 15 bases between. CDR3 size: 14 residues. Looked up from germline, CDR1 is KGHSH and CDR2 is LQKENI. This CDR3 reads CASSYGAATYEQYF. CDR3 sequence (DNA): TGTGCCAGCTCATACGGGGCCGCGACTTACGAGCAGTACTTC. Together with reference TRBV18 and TRBJ2-7, the CDR3 gives the full variable domain: NAGVMQNPRHLVRRRGQEARLRCSPMKGHSHVYWYRQLPEEGLKFMVYLQKENIIDESGMPKERFSAEFPKEGPSILRIQQVVRGDSAAYFCASSYGAATYEQYFGPGTRLTVT.

The chain links TRBV10-1 to TRBJ2-3, with unresolved D. V was clipped by 0 bases and J by 6 bases, with 4 bases between them. Per the germline V gene, CDR1 is WNHNN and CDR2 is SYGVQD (reference sequence). This CDR3 region has 12 residues. CDR3 nucleotide sequence: TGCGCCAGCAGTGAGTCGATGGATACGCAGTATTTT. It specifies CASSESMDTQYF.

The V call is TRBV5-1, the J call TRBJ1-4; D possibly corresponds to TRBD1 (5 bases). Trimming left V 4 bases short and J 8 bases short, with 12 bases between. From germline, CDR1 is SGHRS and CDR2 YFSETQ. This CDR3 region has 13 residues. CDR3 sequence reads: CASSPGAGEKLFF. The CDR3 DNA follows: TGCGCCAGCAGCCCCGGGGCCGGGGAAAAACTGTTTTTT.

V gene TRBV3-1 (or the pseudogene TRBV3-2) combines with J gene TRBJ2-7; 8 nucleotides agree with TRBD2. V trimming: 3 bases; J trimming: 3 bases; junction bases outside the gene matches: 7. Germline CDR1 is LGHDT and CDR2 is YNNKEL (reference sequence). The CDR3 has 15 amino acids. The chain's CDR3 is CASSHGRGGGYEQYF. CDR3 nucleotides: TGTGCCAGCAGCCACGGCCGGGGGGGCGGCTACGAGCAGTACTTC.

This rearrangement joins TRBV7-8 to TRBJ2-6; 8 bases map to TRBD1. The length of the CDR3 is 16 residues. Germline V gene sequence: CDR1 SGHVS, CDR2 FQNEAQ. The V gene end was trimmed by 10 bases and the J gene end by 0 bases; junction bases not matched to a gene: 8. The CDR3 is CAISQGDLSGANVLTF. CDR3 nucleotide sequence: TGTGCCATCTCACAGGGGGATCTCTCTGGGGCCAACGTCCTGACTTTC.

The chain uses TRBV2 and TRBJ2-3; D may be TRBD1 or TRBD2 (6 bases each). V dropped 6 bases and J dropped 1 base, with 17 bases sitting between them. Germline V CDR1 and CDR2: SNHLY, FYNNEI. This CDR3 has 16 amino acids. CDR3 in DNA: TGTGCCAGCAGCCCGGACGGGGGCTTCGGCACAGATACGCAGTATTTT. Protein product: CASSPDGGFGTDTQYF.

CDR3 DNA sequence: TGTGCCAGCAGTTCGGGTCAGGGTGGCCAGCCCCAGCATTTT. The encoded protein is CASSSGQGGQPQHF. This chain joins TRBV6-2 or TRBV6-3 and TRBJ1-5, with D perhaps TRBD1 (5 bases). The ends were cut back, 4 bases at V and 7 bases at J, with 14 bases in the middle. Germline V CDR1 and CDR2: MNHEY, SVGEGT. CDR3 length: 14 amino acids.